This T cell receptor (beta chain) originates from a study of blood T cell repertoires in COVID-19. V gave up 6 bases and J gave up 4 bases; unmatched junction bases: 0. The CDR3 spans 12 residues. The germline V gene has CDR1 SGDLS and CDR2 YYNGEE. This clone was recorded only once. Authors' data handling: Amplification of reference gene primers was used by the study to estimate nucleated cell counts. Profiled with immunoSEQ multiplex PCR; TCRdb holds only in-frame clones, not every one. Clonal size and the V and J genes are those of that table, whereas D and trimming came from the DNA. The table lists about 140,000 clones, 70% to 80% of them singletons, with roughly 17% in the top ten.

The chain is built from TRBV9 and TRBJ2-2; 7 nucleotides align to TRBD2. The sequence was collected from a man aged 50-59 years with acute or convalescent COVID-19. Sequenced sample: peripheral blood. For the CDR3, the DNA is TGTGCCAGCACGGGAGGCACCGGGGAGCTGTTTTTT. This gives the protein CASTGGTGELFF. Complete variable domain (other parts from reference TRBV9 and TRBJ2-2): DSGVTQTPKHLITATGQRVTLRCSPRSGDLSVYWYQQSLDQGLQFLIQYYNGEERAKGNILERFSAQQFPDLHSELNLSSLELGDSALYFCASTGGTGELFFGEGSRLTVL.